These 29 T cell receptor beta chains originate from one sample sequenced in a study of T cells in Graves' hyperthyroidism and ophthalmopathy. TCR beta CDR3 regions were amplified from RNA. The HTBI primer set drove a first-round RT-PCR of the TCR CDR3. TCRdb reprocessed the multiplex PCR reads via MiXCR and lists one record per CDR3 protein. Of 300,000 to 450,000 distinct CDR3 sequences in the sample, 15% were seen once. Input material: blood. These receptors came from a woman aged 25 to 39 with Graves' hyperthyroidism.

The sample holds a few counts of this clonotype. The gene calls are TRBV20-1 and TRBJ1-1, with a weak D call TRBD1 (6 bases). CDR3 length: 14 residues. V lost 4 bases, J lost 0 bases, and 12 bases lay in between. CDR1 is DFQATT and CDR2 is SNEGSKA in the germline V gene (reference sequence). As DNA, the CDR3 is TGCAGTGCTACGGGACACCTCATGAACACTGAAGCTTTCTTT. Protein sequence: CSATGHLMNTEAFF.

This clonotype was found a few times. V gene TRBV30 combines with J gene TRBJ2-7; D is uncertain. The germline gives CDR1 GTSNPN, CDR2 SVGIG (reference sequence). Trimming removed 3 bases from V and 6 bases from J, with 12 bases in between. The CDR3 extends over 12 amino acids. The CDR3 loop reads CAWRAVLGEQYF. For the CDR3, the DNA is TGTGCCTGGAGGGCCGTCTTGGGCGAGCAGTACTTC.

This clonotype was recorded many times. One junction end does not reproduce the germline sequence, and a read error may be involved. The CDR3 coding sequence is TGCGGTAGCGGGACGAACACAGATACGCAGTATTTT. This encodes CGSGTNTDTQYF. The J gene is TRBJ2-3, the V gene TRBV6-1, with TRBD2 matching 8 bases. Germline loops: CDR1 MNHNS, CDR2 SASEGT. The CDR3 spans 12 residues.

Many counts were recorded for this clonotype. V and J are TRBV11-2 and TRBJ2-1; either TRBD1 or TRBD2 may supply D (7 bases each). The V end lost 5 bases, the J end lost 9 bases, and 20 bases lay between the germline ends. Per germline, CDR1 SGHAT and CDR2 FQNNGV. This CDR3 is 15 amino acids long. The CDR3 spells CASSPRATGEGEQFF. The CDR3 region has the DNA TGTGCCAGCAGCCCGCGCGCCACAGGGGAGGGTGAGCAGTTCTTC.

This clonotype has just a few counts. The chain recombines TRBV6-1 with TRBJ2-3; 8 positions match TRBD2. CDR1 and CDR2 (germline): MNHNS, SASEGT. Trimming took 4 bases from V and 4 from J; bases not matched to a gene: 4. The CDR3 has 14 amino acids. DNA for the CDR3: TGTGCCAGCAGTGTAAGCGGGAGTGCAGATACGCAGTATTTT. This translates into CASSVSGSADTQYF.

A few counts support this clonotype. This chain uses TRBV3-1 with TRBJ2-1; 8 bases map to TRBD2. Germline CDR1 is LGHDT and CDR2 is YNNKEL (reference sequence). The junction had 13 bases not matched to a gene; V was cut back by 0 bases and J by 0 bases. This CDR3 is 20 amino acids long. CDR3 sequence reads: CASSQDQVGVAGSSYNEQFF. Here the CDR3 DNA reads TGTGCCAGCAGCCAAGATCAGGTAGGAGTAGCGGGGTCCTCCTACAATGAGCAGTTCTTC.

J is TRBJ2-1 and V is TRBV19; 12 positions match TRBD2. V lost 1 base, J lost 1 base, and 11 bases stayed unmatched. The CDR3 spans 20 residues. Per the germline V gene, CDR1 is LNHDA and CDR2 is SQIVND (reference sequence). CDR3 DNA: TGTGCCAGTAGTATAGTCTCGAAGACTAGCGGGAGATCATCCTACAATGAGCAGTTCTTC. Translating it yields CASSIVSKTSGRSSYNEQFF. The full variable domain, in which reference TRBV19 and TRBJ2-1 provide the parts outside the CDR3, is DGGITQSPKYLFRKEGQNVTLSCEQNLNHDAMYWYRQDPGQGLRLIYYSQIVNDFQKGDIAEGYSVSREKKESFPLTVTSAQKNPTAFYLCASSIVSKTSGRSSYNEQFFGPGTRLTVL.

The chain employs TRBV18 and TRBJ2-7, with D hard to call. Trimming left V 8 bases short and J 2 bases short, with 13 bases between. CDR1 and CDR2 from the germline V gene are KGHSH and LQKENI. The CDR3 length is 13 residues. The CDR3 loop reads CASSEAPPYEQYF. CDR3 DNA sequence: TGTGCCAGCAGTGAAGCGCCACCCTACGAGCAGTACTTC.

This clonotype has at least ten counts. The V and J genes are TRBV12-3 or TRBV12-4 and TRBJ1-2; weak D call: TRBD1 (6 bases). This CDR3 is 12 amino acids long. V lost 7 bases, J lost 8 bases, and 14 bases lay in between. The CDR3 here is CASNRDTRGYTF. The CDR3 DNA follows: TGTGCCAGCAATCGGGACACCCGGGGCTACACCTTC.

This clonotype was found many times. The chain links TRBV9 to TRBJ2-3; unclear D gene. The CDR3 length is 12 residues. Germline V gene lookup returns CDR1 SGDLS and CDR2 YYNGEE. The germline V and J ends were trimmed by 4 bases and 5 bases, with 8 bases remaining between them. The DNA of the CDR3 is TGTGCCAGCAGCACAACAAGAGATACGCAGTATTTT. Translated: CASSTTRDTQYF.

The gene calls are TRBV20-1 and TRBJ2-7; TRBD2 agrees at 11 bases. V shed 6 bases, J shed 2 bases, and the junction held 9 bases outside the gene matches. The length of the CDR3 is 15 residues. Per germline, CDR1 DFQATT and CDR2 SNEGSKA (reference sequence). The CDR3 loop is CSARKTSGIPYEQYF. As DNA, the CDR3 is TGCAGTGCCAGAAAGACTAGCGGGATTCCCTACGAGCAGTACTTC.

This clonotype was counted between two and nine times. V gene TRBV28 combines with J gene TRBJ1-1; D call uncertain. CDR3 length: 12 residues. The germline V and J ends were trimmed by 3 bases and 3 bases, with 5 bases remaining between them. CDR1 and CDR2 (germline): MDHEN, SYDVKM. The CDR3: CASSFGYTEAFF. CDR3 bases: TGTGCCAGCAGTTTCGGATACACTGAAGCTTTCTTT.

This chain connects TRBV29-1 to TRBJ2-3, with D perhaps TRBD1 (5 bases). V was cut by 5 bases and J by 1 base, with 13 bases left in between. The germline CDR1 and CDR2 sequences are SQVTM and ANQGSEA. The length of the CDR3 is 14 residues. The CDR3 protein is CSVYQGAGTDTQYF. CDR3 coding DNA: TGCAGCGTTTACCAAGGGGCCGGCACAGATACGCAGTATTTT.

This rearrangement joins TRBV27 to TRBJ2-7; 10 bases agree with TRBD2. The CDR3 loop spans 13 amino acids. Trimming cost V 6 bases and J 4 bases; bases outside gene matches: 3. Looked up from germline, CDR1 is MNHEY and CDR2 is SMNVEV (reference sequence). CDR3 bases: TGTGCCAGCAGGGGGACTAGCGTATACGAGCAGTACTTC. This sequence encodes CASRGTSVYEQYF.

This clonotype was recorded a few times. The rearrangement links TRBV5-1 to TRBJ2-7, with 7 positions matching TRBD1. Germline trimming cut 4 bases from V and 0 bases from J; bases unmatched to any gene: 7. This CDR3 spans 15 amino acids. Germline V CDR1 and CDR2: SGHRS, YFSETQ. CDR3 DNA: TGCGCCAGCAGCCCTCCGAGGGGGCGCTCCTACGAGCAGTACTTC. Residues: CASSPPRGRSYEQYF.

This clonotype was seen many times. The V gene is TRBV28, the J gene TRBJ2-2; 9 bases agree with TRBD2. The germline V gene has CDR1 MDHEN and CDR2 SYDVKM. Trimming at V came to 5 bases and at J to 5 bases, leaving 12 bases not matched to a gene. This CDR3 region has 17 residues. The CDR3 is CASSNTPSGIGTGELFF. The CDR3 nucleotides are TGTGCCAGCAGTAACACCCCTAGCGGGATCGGTACCGGGGAGCTGTTTTTT.

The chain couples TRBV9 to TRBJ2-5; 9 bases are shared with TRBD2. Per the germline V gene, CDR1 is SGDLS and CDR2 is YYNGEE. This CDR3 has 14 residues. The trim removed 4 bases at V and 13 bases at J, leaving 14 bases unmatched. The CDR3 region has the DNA TGTGCCAGCAGCCTAGCGCGGGAGGGCCCTCGTATGTACTTC. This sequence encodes CASSLAREGPRMYF.

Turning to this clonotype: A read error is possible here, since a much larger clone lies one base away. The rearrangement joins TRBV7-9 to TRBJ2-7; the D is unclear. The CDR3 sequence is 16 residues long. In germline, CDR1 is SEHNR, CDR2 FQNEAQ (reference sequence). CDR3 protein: CASSLEVGFYSYEQHF. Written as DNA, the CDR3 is TGTGCCAGCAGCTTAGAAGTCGGTTTCTACTCCTACGAGCAGCACTTC. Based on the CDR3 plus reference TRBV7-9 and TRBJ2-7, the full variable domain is DTGVSQNPRHKITKRGQNVTFRCDPISEHNRLYWYRQTLGQGPEFLTYFQNEAQLEKSRLLSDRFSAERPKGSFSTLEIQRTEQGDSAMYLCASSLEVGFYSYEQHFGPGTRLTVT.

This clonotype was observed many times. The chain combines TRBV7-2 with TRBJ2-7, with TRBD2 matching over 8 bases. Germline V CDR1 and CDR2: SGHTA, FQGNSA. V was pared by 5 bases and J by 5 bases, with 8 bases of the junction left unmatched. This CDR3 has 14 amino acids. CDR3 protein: CASSPWTSSHEQYF. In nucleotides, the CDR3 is TGTGCCAGCAGCCCTTGGACTAGCAGCCACGAGCAGTACTTC.

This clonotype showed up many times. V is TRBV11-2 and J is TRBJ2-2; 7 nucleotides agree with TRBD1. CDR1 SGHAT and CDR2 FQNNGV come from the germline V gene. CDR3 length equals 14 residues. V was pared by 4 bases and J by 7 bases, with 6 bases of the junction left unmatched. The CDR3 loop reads CASSSQGKGGELFF. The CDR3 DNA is TGTGCCAGCAGCTCACAGGGGAAAGGCGGGGAGCTGTTTTTT.

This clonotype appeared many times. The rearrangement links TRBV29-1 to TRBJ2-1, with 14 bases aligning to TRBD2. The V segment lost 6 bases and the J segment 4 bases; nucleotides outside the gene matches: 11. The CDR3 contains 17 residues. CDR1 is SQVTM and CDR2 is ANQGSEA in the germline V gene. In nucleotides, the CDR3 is TGCAGCGTCCCCCCGGGGACTAGCGGGAGTTGGTACAATGAGCAGTTCTTC. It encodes CSVPPGTSGSWYNEQFF.

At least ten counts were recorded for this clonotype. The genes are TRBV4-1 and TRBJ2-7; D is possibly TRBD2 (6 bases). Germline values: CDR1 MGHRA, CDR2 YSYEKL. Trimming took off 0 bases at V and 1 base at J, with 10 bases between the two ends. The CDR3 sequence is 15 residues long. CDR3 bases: TGCGCCAGCAGCCAAGAGCAGCGGGCTTCCTACGAGCAGTACTTC. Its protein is CASSQEQRASYEQYF.

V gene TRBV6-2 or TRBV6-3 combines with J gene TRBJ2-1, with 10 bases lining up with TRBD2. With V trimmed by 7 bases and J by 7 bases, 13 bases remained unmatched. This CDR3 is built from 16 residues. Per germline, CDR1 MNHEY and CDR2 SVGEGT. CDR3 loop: CASNPLGLAVENEQFF. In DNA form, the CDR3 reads TGTGCCAGCAACCCACTTGGACTAGCGGTAGAAAATGAGCAGTTCTTC.

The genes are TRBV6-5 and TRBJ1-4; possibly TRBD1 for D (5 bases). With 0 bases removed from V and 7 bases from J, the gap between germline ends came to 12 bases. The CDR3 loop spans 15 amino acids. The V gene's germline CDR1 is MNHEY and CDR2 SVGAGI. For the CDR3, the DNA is TGTGCCAGCAGTTACTCCGGGGCCAGTGGTGAAAAACTGTTTTTT. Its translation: CASSYSGASGEKLFF.

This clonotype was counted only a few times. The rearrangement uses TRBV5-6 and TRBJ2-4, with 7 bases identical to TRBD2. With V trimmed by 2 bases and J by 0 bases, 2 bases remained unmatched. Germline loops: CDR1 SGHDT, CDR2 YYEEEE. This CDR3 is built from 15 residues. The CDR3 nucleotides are TGTGCCAGCAGCTTTCGGACTAGAGCCAAAAACATTCAGTACTTC. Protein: CASSFRTRAKNIQYF.

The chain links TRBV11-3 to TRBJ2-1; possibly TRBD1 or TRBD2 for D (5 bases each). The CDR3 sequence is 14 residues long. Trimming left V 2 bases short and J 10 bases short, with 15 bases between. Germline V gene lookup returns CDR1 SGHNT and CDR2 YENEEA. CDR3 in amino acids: CASSLYPNRGEQFF. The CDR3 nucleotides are TGTGCCAGCAGCTTATATCCAAACCGGGGCGAGCAGTTCTTC.

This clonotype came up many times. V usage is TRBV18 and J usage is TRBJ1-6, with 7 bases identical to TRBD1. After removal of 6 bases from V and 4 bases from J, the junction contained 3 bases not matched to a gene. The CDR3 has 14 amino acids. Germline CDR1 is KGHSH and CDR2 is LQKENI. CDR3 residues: CASSPGQYNSPLHF. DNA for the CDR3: TGTGCCAGCTCCCCGGGACAGTATAATTCACCCCTCCACTTT.

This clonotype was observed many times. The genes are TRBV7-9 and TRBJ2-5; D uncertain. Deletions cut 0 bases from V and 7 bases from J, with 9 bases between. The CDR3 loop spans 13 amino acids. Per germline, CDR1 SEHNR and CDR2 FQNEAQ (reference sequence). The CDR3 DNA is TGTGCCAGCAGCTTAGCCGGGTATGGGACCCAGTACTTC. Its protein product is CASSLAGYGTQYF. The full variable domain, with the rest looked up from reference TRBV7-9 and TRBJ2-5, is DTGVSQNPRHKITKRGQNVTFRCDPISEHNRLYWYRQTLGQGPEFLTYFQNEAQLEKSRLLSDRFSAERPKGSFSTLEIQRTEQGDSAMYLCASSLAGYGTQYFGPGTRLLVL.

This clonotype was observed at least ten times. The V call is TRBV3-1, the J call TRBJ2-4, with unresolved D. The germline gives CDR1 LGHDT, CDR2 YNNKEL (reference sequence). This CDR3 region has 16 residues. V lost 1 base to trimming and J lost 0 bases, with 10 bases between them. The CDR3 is CASSQGFGLAKNIQYF. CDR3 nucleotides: TGTGCCAGCAGCCAAGGTTTCGGTCTAGCCAAAAACATTCAGTACTTC.